The 27 T cell receptor beta chains below all came from one sample that was sequenced in a study of T cell changes during pregnancy in multiple sclerosis. The assay was immunoSEQ multiplex PCR, and TCRdb's table has in-frame clones only and misses some. The sample lists roughly 110,000 clones, 85% to 95% seen once, with roughly 1.5% in the top ten. The sample consisted of peripheral blood, taken after pregnancy. Receptors originate from a female donor with multiple sclerosis, enrolled in a pregnancy study.

The chain recombines TRBV5-1 with TRBJ1-1; D is undetermined. Germline lookup yields CDR1 SGHRS and CDR2 YFSETQ. Trimming stripped 0 bases from V and 0 bases from J, with 15 bases between. The CDR3 sequence is 17 residues long. The CDR3 nucleotides read TGCGCCAGCAGCTTGGTTGGAGCTATGGCCATGAACACTGAAGCTTTCTTT. It encodes CASSLVGAMAMNTEAFF.

This chain joins TRBV11-2 and TRBJ1-1; D is ambiguous. The germline V and J ends were trimmed by 5 bases and 0 bases, with 4 bases remaining between them. The CDR3 sequence is 12 residues long. Germline-derived CDR1 and CDR2 are SGHAT and FQNNGV. For the CDR3, the DNA is TGTGCCAGCAGCCTAATGAACACTGAAGCTTTCTTT. It translates to CASSLMNTEAFF.

The chain has TRBV7-3 and TRBJ1-2; D gene uncertain. Germline V gene lookup returns CDR1 SGHTA and CDR2 FQGTGA. V lost 0 bases to trimming and J lost 0 bases, with 8 bases between them. The CDR3 length is 15 residues. This CDR3 reads CASSLTGGANYGYTF. As DNA, the CDR3 is TGTGCCAGCAGCTTAACAGGCGGAGCTAACTATGGCTACACCTTC.

The chain combines TRBV7-9 with TRBJ1-4, with a possible D match to TRBD1 (5 bases). V gave up 6 bases and J gave up 7 bases, with 12 bases separating them. Germline CDR1 is SEHNR and CDR2 is FQNEAQ (reference sequence). This CDR3 has 13 residues. The CDR3 bases are TGTGCCAGCAGGACAGACCTAGGTGAAAAACTGTTTTTT. Protein: CASRTDLGEKLFF.

This chain connects TRBV5-1 to TRBJ2-3; possibly TRBD2 for D (6 bases). CDR1 and CDR2 from the germline V gene are SGHRS and YFSETQ. The CDR3 runs 13 residues. The V end lost 4 bases, the J end lost 3 bases, and 9 bases lay between the germline ends. The CDR3 sequence is CASSPGSTDTQYF. The CDR3 region has the DNA TGCGCCAGCAGCCCCGGGAGTACAGATACGCAGTATTTT.

This chain links TRBV28 with TRBJ2-7; D may be TRBD2 (5 bases). V gave up 6 bases and J gave up 2 bases, with 17 bases separating them. CDR3 length: 15 residues. Looked up from germline, CDR1 is MDHEN and CDR2 is SYDVKM. Written as DNA, the CDR3 is TGTGCCAGCAGCCCCCTCGGGGATCCAACCTACGAGCAGTACTTC. Residues: CASSPLGDPTYEQYF. Looking up the rest from reference TRBV28 and TRBJ2-7 gives the full variable domain: DVKVTQSSRYLVKRTGEKVFLECVQDMDHENMFWYRQDPGLGLRLIYFSYDVKMKEKGDIPEGYSVSREKKERFSLILESASTNQTSMYLCASSPLGDPTYEQYFGPGTRLTVT.

The chain carries TRBV7-2 and TRBJ2-3, with 7 nucleotides matching TRBD1. V dropped 2 bases and J dropped 7; count of bases not matched to a gene: 15. Germline values: CDR1 SGHTA, CDR2 FQGNSA. This CDR3 spans 17 amino acids. CDR3: CASSLSGTGAGENTQYF. CDR3 DNA sequence: TGTGCCAGCAGCTTATCGGGCACAGGGGCAGGAGAAAATACGCAGTATTTT.

The DNA for the CDR3 is TGTGCCAGCTCCAGACAGGCGGGAAACACCATATATTTT. Protein sequence: CASSRQAGNTIYF. The chain links TRBV18 to TRBJ1-3; tentatively, D is TRBD1 (6 bases). CDR1 and CDR2 from the germline V gene are KGHSH and LQKENI. V lost 6 bases and J 4 bases, leaving 10 bases between the germline ends. CDR3 length: 13 amino acids.

V usage is TRBV5-4 and J usage is TRBJ2-3, with 15 positions matching TRBD2. This CDR3 has 17 residues. Per germline, CDR1 SGHNT and CDR2 YYREEE (reference sequence). V lost 4 bases to trimming and J lost 2 bases; unmatched junction nucleotides: 5. The CDR3 DNA sequence: TGTGCCAGCAGCCCGGGGACTAGCGGGGGGTACACAGATACGCAGTATTTT. It codes for CASSPGTSGGYTDTQYF.

This chain uses TRBV10-3 with TRBJ1-1, with no clear D. With 6 bases removed from V and 4 bases from J, the gap between germline ends came to 15 bases. The germline CDR1 and CDR2 sequences are ENHRY and SYGVKD. The CDR3 has 14 residues. In DNA, the CDR3 is TGTGCCATCAGCTGGACCGAAGGAGGCACTGAAGCTTTCTTT. It is translated as CAISWTEGGTEAFF.

This sequence joins TRBV5-1 and TRBJ2-1; a weak D match, TRBD2 (5 bases). Between the trimmed V and J ends, which lost 2 bases and 0 bases, there was a span of 12 bases. The CDR3 runs to 16 residues. The germline CDR1 and CDR2 sequences are SGHRS and YFSETQ. For the CDR3, the DNA is TGCGCCAGCAGCTTTGGACTCGAAAGCTCCTACAATGAGCAGTTCTTC. Its protein product is CASSFGLESSYNEQFF.

This rearrangement joins TRBV6-6 to TRBJ2-7, with 10 bases that match TRBD1. The trim removed 7 bases at V and 4 bases at J, leaving 7 bases unmatched. Germline CDR1 MNHNY, CDR2 SVGAGI (reference sequence). CDR3 length equals 14 residues. The CDR3 is CASKSWTGGYEQYF. The CDR3 nucleotides are TGTGCCAGCAAATCTTGGACAGGGGGTTACGAGCAGTACTTC.

The chain employs TRBV9 and TRBJ1-2; D gene uncertain. In germline, CDR1 is SGDLS, CDR2 YYNGEE. The ends were cut back, 0 bases at V and 0 bases at J, with 9 bases in the middle. The CDR3 has 15 amino acids. The CDR3 loop is CASSVEAGTNYGYTF. CDR3 in DNA: TGTGCCAGCAGCGTAGAGGCAGGTACTAACTATGGCTACACCTTC.

This chain connects TRBV6-1 to TRBJ2-7, with TRBD1 matching 8 bases. The CDR3 is 14 amino acids. From germline, CDR1 is MNHNS and CDR2 SASEGT. V shed 7 bases and J 1 base; nucleotides not matched to a gene: 6. CDR3 protein: CASKKDRGSYEQYF. DNA of the CDR3: TGTGCCAGCAAGAAAGACAGGGGTTCCTACGAGCAGTACTTC.

This clone appeared a single time. The gene calls are TRBV27 and TRBJ2-1; 8 bases match TRBD2. This CDR3 comprises 15 residues. Per the germline V gene, CDR1 is MNHEY and CDR2 is SMNVEV (reference sequence). Losses at the gene ends were 0 bases for V and 2 bases for J; bases not matched to a gene: 0. CDR3 coding DNA: TGTGCCAGCAGTTTATCTAGCGGGGCCTACAATGAGCAGTTCTTC. Translation gives CASSLSSGAYNEQFF.

The J gene is TRBJ2-7, the V gene TRBV6-1, with 7 bases fitting TRBD1. Germline CDR1 MNHNS, CDR2 SASEGT. This CDR3 has 14 residues. V shed 0 bases and J 3 bases; nucleotides not matched to a gene: 2. Here the CDR3 reads CASSEAGQDYEQYF. CDR3 nucleotides: TGTGCCAGCAGTGAAGCCGGACAGGACTACGAGCAGTACTTC.

The count of this clone is one. The chain uses TRBV30 and TRBJ1-2; 9 bases are a match to TRBD1. This CDR3 has 15 amino acids. The germline V gene encodes CDR1 GTSNPN and CDR2 SVGIG (reference sequence). V shed 3 bases and J 4 bases; nucleotides not matched to a gene: 9. Here the CDR3 reads CAWRNGQGSVYGYTF. The CDR3 DNA is TGTGCCTGGAGAAATGGACAGGGGTCGGTCTATGGCTACACCTTC.

This chain uses TRBV25-1 with TRBJ1-5; 7 bases fit TRBD1. The germline CDR1 and CDR2 sequences are MGHDK and SYGVNS. The ends lost 3 bases at V and 0 bases at J; junction bases unmatched: 11. There are 18 residues in the CDR3. CDR3 amino acids: CASSDRPGTAYSNQPQHF. Written as DNA, the CDR3 is TGTGCCAGCAGTGACCGGCCGGGGACAGCATATAGCAATCAGCCCCAGCATTTT.

The gene calls are TRBV30 and TRBJ2-5; a possible D gene is TRBD2 (6 bases). The J call is doubtful: the DNA matches TRBJ2-7 better. Per germline, CDR1 GTSNPN and CDR2 SVGIG (reference sequence). The CDR3 has 15 residues. CDR3 amino acids: CAWRAALAGIYEQYF. DNA for the CDR3: TGTGCCTGGAGGGCCGCACTGGCGGGGATCTACGAGCAGTACTTC.

Note on this clone: Additional DNA sequences in this sample encode the identical CDR3. This chain links TRBV14 with TRBJ1-1; D not resolved. In germline, CDR1 is SGHDN, CDR2 FVKESK. The CDR3 length is 13 residues. V lost 3 bases and J lost 0, with 5 bases in between. CDR3 nucleotides: TGTGCCAGCAGCCAGAGTCTGAACACTGAAGCTTTCTTT. Its protein product is CASSQSLNTEAFF. Full variable domain (rest looked up from reference TRBV14 and TRBJ1-1): EAGVTQFPSHSVIEKGQTVTLRCDPISGHDNLYWYRRVMGKEIKFLLHFVKESKQDESGMPNNRFLAERTGGTYSTLKVQPAELEDSGVYFCASSQSLNTEAFFGQGTRLTVV.

The chain combines TRBV5-4 with TRBJ2-7, with 11 bases fitting TRBD2. CDR1 SGHNT and CDR2 YYREEE come from the germline V gene (reference sequence). CDR3 length equals 16 residues. V lost 0 bases and J lost 3; bases outside the gene matches: 5. CDR3 amino acids: CASSLEGGLAGYEQYF. CDR3 DNA: TGTGCCAGCAGCTTGGAGGGTGGACTAGCGGGCTACGAGCAGTACTTC.

This clone was picked up one time. The rearrangement links TRBV27 to TRBJ2-2, with TRBD1 identical over 10 bases. Losses at the gene ends were 7 bases for V and 4 bases for J; bases not matched to a gene: 18. The length of the CDR3 is 19 residues. The V gene's germline CDR1 is MNHEY and CDR2 SMNVEV (reference sequence). CDR3 sequence: CASTLGGTGAPFGTGELFF. The CDR3 nucleotides are TGTGCCAGCACCCTAGGTGGGACAGGGGCCCCATTTGGCACCGGGGAGCTGTTTTTT.

The chain is built from TRBV5-1 and TRBJ1-2; TRBD1 matches at 11 bases. The J segment lost 0 bases and the V segment lost 7 bases, leaving 8 bases of the junction unmatched. Germline V CDR1 and CDR2: SGHRS, YFSETQ. The CDR3 is 16 residues long. CDR3 sequence (DNA): TGCGCCAGCTCTCCTGGACAGGGGGCCCCTAACTATGGCTACACCTTC. Translated, it gives CASSPGQGAPNYGYTF.

The rearrangement links TRBV18 to TRBJ1-1; a possible D gene is TRBD1 (5 bases). The V and J ends lost 6 bases and 3 bases respectively, with 14 bases between them. Germline V gives CDR1 KGHSH, CDR2 LQKENI. The length of the CDR3 is 14 residues. CDR3 loop: CASSGGLRYTEAFF. The CDR3 region has the DNA TGTGCCAGCTCGGGGGGACTGAGGTACACTGAAGCTTTCTTT.

The count of this clone is one. V and J are TRBV5-1 and TRBJ1-2; 7 nucleotides line up with TRBD1. J lost 10 bases, V lost 2 bases, and 8 bases had no gene match. CDR1 and CDR2 from the germline V gene are SGHRS and YFSETQ. The CDR3 is made up of 13 amino acids. CDR3 DNA: TGCGCCAGCAGCTTAGGTACAGGGGTCTACTACACCTTC. Protein sequence: CASSLGTGVYYTF.

J is TRBJ2-4 and V is TRBV6-5; TRBD2 matches at 13 bases. V was pared by 6 bases and J by 7 bases, with 3 bases of the junction left unmatched. Germline CDR1 and CDR2: MNHEY and SVGAGI. The CDR3 sequence is 14 residues long. Written as DNA, the CDR3 is TGTGCCAGCAGGACTAGCGGGGGGAATAACATTCAGTACTTC. This gives the protein CASRTSGGNNIQYF.

The J gene is TRBJ2-1, the V gene TRBV7-2, with a possible D match to TRBD2 (7 bases). This CDR3 contains 16 residues. CDR1 and CDR2 (germline): SGHTA, FQGNSA. V was cut by 5 bases and J by 6 bases, with 20 bases left in between. DNA for the CDR3: TGTGCCAGCAGCCTGGGGGTGGGGGGGCTCGTCAATGAGCAGTTCTTC. Protein product: CASSLGVGGLVNEQFF.